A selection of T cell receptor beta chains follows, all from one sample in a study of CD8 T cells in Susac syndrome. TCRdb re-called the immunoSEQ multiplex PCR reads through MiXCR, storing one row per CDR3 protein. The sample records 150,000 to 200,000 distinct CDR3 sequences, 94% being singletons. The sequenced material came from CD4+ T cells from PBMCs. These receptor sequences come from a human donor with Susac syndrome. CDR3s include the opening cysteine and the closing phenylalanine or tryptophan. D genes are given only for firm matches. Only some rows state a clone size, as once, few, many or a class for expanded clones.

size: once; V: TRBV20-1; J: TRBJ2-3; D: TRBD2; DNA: TGCAGTGCTATCCCAGCGGGGGGCTGGAGAGGCACAGATACGCAGTATTTT; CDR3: CSAIPAGGWRGTDTQYF
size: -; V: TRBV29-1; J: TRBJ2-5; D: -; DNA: TGCAGCGTTGAGCTCACCTGGGGAGAGACCCAGTACTTC; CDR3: CSVELTWGETQYF
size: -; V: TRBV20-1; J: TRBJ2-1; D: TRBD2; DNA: TGCAGTGCTATGAAGCGGGGAGGTTACAATGAGCAGTTCTTC; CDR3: CSAMKRGGYNEQFF
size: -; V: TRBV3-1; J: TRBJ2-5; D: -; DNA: TGTGCCAGCAGCGGTATCTCGGAGACCCAGTACTTC; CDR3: CASSGISETQYF
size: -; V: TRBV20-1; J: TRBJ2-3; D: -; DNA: TGCAGTGCTAAGGGAACTCCTAGCACAGATACGCAGTATTTT; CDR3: CSAKGTPSTDTQYF
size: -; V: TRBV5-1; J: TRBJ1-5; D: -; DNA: TGCGCCAGCAGCCCGGACCCCGGGGTCCGCAATCAGCCCCAGCATTTT; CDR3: CASSPDPGVRNQPQHF
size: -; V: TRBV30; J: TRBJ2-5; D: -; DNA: TGTGCCTGGAGTGGGGCAGCTCAAGAGACCCAGTACTTC; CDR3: CAWSGAAQETQYF
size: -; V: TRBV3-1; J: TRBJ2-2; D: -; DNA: TGTGCCAGCAGCCAACTTGACAGGAACACCGGGGAGCTGTTTTTT; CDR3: CASSQLDRNTGELFF
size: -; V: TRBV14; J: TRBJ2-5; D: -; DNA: TGTGCCAGCAGCCAAGGGACGACCCAGTACTTC; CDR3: CASSQGTTQYF
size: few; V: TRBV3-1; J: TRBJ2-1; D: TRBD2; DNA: TGTGCCAGCAGCAGGACTAGCGGGGGGTCGAATGAGCAGTTCTTC; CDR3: CASSRTSGGSNEQFF
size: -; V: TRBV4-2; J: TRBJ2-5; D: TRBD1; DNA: TGTGCCAGCAGCCAAGAGGGTAGCAGGGGGCCTCAGTACTTC; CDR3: CASSQEGSRGPQYF
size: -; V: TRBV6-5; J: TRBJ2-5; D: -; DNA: TGTGCCAGCAAGCGCGGGACTGCCCAGGAGACCCAGTACTTC; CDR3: CASKRGTAQETQYF
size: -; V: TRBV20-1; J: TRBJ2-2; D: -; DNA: TGCAGTGCTAGACTTGGTGGGGGGGCCATCGGGGAGCTGTTTTTT; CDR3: CSARLGGGAIGELFF
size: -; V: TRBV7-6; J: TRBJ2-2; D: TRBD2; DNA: TGTGCCAGCAGCCAGGGAGTAGCGGGGGTCGACGGGAACACCGGGGAGCTGTTTTTT; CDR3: CASSQGVAGVDGNTGELFF
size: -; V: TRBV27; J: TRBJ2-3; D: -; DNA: TGTGCCAGGAGGCTCAGGGACGGGGATCCGACAGATACGCAGTATTTT; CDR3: CARRLRDGDPTDTQYF
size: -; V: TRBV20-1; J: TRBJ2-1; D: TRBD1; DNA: TGCAGTGCTAGAGTGCGACGTTTTTTGAAACAGGGGAGTGGCTCCTACAATGAGCAGTTCTTC; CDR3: CSARVRRFLKQGSGSYNEQFF
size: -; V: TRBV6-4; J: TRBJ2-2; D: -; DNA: TGTGCCAGCAGTGACTCACTTGGGGCAGGGCGAGCCGGGGAGCTGTTTTTT; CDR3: CASSDSLGAGRAGELFF
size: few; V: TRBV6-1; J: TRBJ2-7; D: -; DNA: TGTGCCAGCAGTGAGCAGGGGTACTACGAGCAGTACTTC; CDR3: CASSEQGYYEQYF
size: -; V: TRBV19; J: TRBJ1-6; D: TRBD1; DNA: TGTGCCAGTAGTTTCGGGACAGGGGATTCACCCCTCCACTTT; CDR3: CASSFGTGDSPLHF
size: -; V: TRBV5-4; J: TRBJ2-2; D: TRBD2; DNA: TGTGCCAGCAGCTCGGGGGGGCGCGGGGGAGCCGGGGAGCTGTTTTTT; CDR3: CASSSGGRGGAGELFF
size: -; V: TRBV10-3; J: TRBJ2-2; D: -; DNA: TGTGCCATCACAGACAGGACAGACACCGGGGAGCTGTTTTTT; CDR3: CAITDRTDTGELFF
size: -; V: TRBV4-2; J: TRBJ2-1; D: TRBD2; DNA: TGTGCCAGCAGCCGTTTTTCCGGGACTAGCGGGGGGGCGGGCAATGAGCAGTTCTTC; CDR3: CASSRFSGTSGGAGNEQFF
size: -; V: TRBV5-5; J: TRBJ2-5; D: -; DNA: TGTGCCAGCACTTCCGGGGGGCTAGGGGAGACCCAGTACTTC; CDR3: CASTSGGLGETQYF
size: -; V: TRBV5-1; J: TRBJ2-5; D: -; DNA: TGCGCCAGCAGCTTGTTAAACCTACAAGAGACCCAGTACTTC; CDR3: CASSLLNLQETQYF
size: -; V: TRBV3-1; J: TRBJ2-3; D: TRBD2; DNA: TGTGCCAGCAGCATACTAGCGGCTGGGACAGATACGCAGTATTTT; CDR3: CASSILAAGTDTQYF
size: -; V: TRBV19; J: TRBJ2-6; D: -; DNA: TGTGCCAGTAGCCCCCAGCAGGGCAGATCCAGCTCTGGGGCCAACGTCCTGACTTTC; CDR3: CASSPQQGRSSSGANVLTF
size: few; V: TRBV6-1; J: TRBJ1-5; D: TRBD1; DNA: TGTGCCAGCAGTCAGGGACAGGGGGCGAATCAGCCCCAGCATTTT; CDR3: CASSQGQGANQPQHF
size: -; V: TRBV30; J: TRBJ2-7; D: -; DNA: TGTGCCTGGAGAAGGGCCTACGAGCAGTACTTC; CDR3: CAWRRAYEQYF
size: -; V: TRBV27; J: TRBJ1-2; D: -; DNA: TGTGCCAGCAGGTTTCAGGGAGAGGGCTATGGCTACACCTTC; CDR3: CASRFQGEGYGYTF
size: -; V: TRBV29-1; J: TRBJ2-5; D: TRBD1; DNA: TGCAGCGTTGAAGATGGCCCGGGACAGGAGCAAGAGACCCAGTACTTC; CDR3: CSVEDGPGQEQETQYF
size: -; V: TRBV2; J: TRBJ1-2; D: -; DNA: TGTGCCAGCAGTGCAGACAGGAGGCCAGAGGCTGGCTACACCTTC; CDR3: CASSADRRPEAGYTF
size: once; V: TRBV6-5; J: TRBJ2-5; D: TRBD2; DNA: TGTGCCAGCAGTTACTCCCCGGCTAGCGGTAGGGTTGGGACCCAGTACTTC; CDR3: CASSYSPASGRVGTQYF
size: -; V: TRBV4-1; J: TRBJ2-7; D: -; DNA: TGCGCCAGCAGCCAGGGGAGGATAGCCTACGAGCAGTACTTC; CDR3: CASSQGRIAYEQYF
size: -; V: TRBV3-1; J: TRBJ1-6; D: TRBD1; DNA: TGTGCCAGCAGCGAAGGGACAGGCTCCCTTAGAGGTGTGACCCTCCACTTT; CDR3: CASSEGTGSLRGVTLHF
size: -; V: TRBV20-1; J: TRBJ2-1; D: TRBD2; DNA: TGCAGTGCTAGAGTCCGGACTAGCCAGTCCTACAATGAGCAGTTCTTC; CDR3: CSARVRTSQSYNEQFF
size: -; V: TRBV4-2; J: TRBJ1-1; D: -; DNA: TGTGCCAGCAGCCAAGATCGGGTTGGCAGGGCGCGAGCTTTCTTT; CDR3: CASSQDRVGRARAFF
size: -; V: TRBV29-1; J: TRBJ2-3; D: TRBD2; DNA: TGCAGCATCTCCCTAGCGGGGGGTAGCACAGATACGCAGTATTTT; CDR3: CSISLAGGSTDTQYF
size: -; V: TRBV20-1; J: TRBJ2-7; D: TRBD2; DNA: TGCAGTGCCCCTGGAGAGGGAGGGTACGAGCAGTACTTC; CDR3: CSAPGEGGYEQYF
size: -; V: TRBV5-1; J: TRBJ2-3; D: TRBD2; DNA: TGCGCCAGCAGCTTGGCGACTAGCGGGAGGGATACGCAGTATTTT; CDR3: CASSLATSGRDTQYF
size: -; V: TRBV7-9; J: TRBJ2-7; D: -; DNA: TGTGCCAGCACCTACGGGTACGGGGAACCGAAGCAGTACTTC; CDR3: CASTYGYGEPKQYF
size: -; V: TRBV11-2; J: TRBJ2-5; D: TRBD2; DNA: TGTGCCAGCAGCCGTGGGGGGGGGACCGGCGTAGAGACCCAGTACTTC; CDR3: CASSRGGGTGVETQYF
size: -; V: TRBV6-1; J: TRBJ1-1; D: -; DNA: TGTGCCAGCAGCTCCTACGGACGGCTGAACACTGAAGCTTTCTTT; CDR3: CASSSYGRLNTEAFF
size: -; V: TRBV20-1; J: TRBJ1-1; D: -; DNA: TGCAGTGCCGGGATCCAGGGTCGGGGGTACACTGAAGCTTTCTTT; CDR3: CSAGIQGRGYTEAFF
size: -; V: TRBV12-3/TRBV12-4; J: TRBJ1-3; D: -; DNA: TGTGCCAGCAGTGAGACAGGAAACACCATATATTTT; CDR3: CASSETGNTIYF
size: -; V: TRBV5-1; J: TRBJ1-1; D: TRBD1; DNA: TGCGCCAGCAGCTTGGCCCAGACAGGGGGACGCACTGAAGCTTTCTTT; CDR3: CASSLAQTGGRTEAFF
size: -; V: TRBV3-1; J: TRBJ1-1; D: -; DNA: TGTGCCAGCAGCCAACAACCGAGTCGCACTGAAGCTTTCTTT; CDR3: CASSQQPSRTEAFF
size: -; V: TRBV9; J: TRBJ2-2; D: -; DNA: TGTGCCAGCAGCAGTACGGGGGGCCTCGGCACCGGGGAGCTGTTTTTT; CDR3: CASSSTGGLGTGELFF
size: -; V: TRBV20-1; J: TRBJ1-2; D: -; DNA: TGCAGTGCTAGAGATCGGGGGCAGGGCGATGGCTACACCTTC; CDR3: CSARDRGQGDGYTF
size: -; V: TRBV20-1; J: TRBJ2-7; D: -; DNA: TGCAGTGCTACGTGGGACGGAACCTACGAGCAGTACTTC; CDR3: CSATWDGTYEQYF
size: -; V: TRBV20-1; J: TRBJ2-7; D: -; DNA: TGCAGTGCTCCCGGGGGCCAAACCTACGAGCAGTACTTC; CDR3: CSAPGGQTYEQYF
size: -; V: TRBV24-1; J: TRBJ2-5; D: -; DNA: TGTGCCACCAGTGATCCGACAAAAGAGACCCAGTACTTC; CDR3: CATSDPTKETQYF
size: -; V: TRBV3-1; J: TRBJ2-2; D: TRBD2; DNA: TGTGCCAGCAGCCAAGGATTATGGGAGGGGATGAACACCGGGGAGCTGTTTTTT; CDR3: CASSQGLWEGMNTGELFF
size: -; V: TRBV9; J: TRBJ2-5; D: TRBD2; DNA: TGTGCCAGCAGCGAGGCGGGGGGCGGAGAGACCCAGTACTTC; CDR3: CASSEAGGGETQYF
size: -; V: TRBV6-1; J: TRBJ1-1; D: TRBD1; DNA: TGTGCCAGCAGTCCGACGAGGGGGCATCGAGCTGAAGCTTTCTTT; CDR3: CASSPTRGHRAEAFF
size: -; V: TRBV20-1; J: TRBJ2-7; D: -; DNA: TGCAGTGCCACCTTGCGACGTGATCACGAGCAGTACTTC; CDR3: CSATLRRDHEQYF
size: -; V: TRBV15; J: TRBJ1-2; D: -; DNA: TGTGCCACCAGCAGAGGGCCGGGGCTGGGAGGCTACACCTTC; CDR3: CATSRGPGLGGYTF
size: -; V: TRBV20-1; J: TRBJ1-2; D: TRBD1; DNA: TGCAGTGCTACTACGGACAGGGGAAACTATGGCTACACCTTC; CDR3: CSATTDRGNYGYTF
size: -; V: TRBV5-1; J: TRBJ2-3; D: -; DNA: TGCGCCAGCAGCCGTAGCGGTTCGTCAGATACGCAGTATTTT; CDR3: CASSRSGSSDTQYF
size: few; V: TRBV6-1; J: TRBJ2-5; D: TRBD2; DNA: TGTGCCAGCAGTTCCCGGACTAGTTCGGAGACCCAGTACTTC; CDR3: CASSSRTSSETQYF